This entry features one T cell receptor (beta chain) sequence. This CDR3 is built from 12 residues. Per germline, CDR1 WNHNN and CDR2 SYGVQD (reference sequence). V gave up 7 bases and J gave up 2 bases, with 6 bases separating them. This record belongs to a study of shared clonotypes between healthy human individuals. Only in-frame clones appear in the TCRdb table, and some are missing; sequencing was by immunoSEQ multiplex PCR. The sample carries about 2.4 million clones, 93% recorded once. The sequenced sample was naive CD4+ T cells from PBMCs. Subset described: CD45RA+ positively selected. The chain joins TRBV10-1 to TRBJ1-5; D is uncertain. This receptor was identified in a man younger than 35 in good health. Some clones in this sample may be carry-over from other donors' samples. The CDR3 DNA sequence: TGCGCCAGCAAAAGTGGCAATCAGCCCCAGCATTTT. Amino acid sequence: CASKSGNQPQHF.